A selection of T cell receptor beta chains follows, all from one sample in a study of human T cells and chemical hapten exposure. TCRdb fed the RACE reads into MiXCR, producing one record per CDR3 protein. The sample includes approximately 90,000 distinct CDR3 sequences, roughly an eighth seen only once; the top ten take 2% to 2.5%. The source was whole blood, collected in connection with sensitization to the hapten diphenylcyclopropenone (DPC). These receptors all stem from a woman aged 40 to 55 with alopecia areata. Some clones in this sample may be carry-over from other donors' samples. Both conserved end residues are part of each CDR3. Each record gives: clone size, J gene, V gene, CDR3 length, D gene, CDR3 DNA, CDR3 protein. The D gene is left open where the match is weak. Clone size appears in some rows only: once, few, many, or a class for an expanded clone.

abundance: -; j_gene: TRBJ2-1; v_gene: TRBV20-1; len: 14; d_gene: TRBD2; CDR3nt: TGCAGTGCTACTAGCGGTGGCGCCTACAATGAGCAGTTCTTC; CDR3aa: CSATSGGAYNEQFF
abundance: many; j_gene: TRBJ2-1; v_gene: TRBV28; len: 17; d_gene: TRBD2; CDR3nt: TGTGCCAGCAGGCCCGGGGTACTAGCGGGAGGAGCCGGCGAGCAGTTCTTC; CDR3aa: CASRPGVLAGGAGEQFF
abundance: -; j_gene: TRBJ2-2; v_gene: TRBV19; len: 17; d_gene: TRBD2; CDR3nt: TGTGCCAGTAGTATAGGGACTAGCGGAGCGAACACCGGGGAGCTGTTTTTT; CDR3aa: CASSIGTSGANTGELFF
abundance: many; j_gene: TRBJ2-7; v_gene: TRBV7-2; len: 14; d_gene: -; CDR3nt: TGTGCCAGCAGCGCACAGGGAAGCTCCTACGAGCAGTACTTC; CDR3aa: CASSAQGSSYEQYF
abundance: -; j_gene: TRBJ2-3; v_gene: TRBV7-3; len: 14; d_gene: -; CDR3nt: TGTGCCAGCACACGCGGGTCGAGCACAGATACGCAGTATTTT; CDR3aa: CASTRGSSTDTQYF
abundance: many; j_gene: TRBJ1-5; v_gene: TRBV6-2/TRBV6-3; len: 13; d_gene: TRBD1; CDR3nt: TGTGCCAGCTCCACAGGGGGCAATCAGCCCCAGCATTTT; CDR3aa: CASSTGGNQPQHF
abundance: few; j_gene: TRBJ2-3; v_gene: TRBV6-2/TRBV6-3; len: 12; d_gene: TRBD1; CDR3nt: TGTGCCAGCAGTTACCCGGACAGGGCACAGTATTTT; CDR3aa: CASSYPDRAQYF
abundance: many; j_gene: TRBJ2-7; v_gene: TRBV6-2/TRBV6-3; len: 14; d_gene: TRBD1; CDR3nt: TGTGCCAGCAGGATCGGACAGGGGGCGAAGGAGCAGTACTTC; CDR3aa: CASRIGQGAKEQYF
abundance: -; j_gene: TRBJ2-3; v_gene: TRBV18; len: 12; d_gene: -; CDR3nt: TGTACCAGCTCAGGACAGCGAGATACGCAGTATTTT; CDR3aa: CTSSGQRDTQYF
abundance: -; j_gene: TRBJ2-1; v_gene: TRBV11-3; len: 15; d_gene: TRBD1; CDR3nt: TGTGCCAGCAGCTCCGTCGGGACAGGGGTCGATGAGCAGTTCTTC; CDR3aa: CASSSVGTGVDEQFF
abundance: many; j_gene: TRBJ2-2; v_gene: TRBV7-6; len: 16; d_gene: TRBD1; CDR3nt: TGTGCCAGCAGCCCCAAACTGGACAGGGGTAACCGGGAGCTGTTTTTT; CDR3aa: CASSPKLDRGNRELFF
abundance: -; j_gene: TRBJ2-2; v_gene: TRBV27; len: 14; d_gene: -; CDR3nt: TGTGCCACACGGACTTCCATTTACACCGGGGAGCTGTTTTTT; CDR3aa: CATRTSIYTGELFF
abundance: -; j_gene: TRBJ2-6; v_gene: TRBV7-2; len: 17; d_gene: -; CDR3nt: TGTGCCAGCAGCTTAGGATGGGGGCCCTCTGGGGCCAACGTCCTGACTTTC; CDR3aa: CASSLGWGPSGANVLTF
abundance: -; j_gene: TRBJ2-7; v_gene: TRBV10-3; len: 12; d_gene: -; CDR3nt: TGTGCCATCAGTGGAACTAGCAACGAGCAGTACTTC; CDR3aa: CAISGTSNEQYF
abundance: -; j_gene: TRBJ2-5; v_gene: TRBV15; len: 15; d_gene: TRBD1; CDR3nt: TGTGCCACCAGCAGAGATGGACAGGTTCAAGAGACCCAGTACTTC; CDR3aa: CATSRDGQVQETQYF
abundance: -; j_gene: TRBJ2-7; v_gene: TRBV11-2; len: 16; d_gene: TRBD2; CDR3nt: TGTGCCAGCAGCTTGGTGACTAGCGGGACCTCCTACGAGCAGTACTTC; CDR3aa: CASSLVTSGTSYEQYF
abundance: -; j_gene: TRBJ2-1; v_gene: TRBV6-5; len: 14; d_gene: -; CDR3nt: TGTGCCAGCAGCTACGCATCCGCCTACAATGAGCAGTTCTTC; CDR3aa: CASSYASAYNEQFF
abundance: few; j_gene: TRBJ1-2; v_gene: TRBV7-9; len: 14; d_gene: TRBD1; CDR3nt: TGTGCCAGCAGCTTAGCGGGACAGTTATCTGGCTACACCTTC; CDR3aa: CASSLAGQLSGYTF
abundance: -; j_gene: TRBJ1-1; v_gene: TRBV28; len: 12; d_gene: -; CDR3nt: TGTGCCAGCAGCACCATGAACACTGAAGCTTTCTTT; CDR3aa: CASSTMNTEAFF
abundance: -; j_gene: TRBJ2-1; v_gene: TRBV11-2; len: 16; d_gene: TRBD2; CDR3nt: TGTGCCAGCAGCTTAGCGACTAGCGGGACCCCATACGAGCAGTTCTTC; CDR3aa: CASSLATSGTPYEQFF
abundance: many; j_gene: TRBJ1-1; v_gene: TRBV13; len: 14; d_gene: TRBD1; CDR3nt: TGTGCCAGCAGCTTACCCACAGGGGTAACTGAAGCTTTCTTT; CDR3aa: CASSLPTGVTEAFF
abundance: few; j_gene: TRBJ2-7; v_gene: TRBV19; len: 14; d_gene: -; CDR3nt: TGTGCCAGTAGTGGAGGGGAGCCCTCCTACGAGCAGTACTTC; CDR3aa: CASSGGEPSYEQYF
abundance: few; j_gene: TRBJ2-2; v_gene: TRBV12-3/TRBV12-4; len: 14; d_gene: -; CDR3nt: TGTGCCAGCAGTACCCGGGGGTTCACCGGGGAGCTGTTTTTT; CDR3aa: CASSTRGFTGELFF
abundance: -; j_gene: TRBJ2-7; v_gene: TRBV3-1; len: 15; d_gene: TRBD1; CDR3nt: TGTGCCAGCAGCCAACGTGGGGCAGGGGGCTACGAGCAGTACTTC; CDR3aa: CASSQRGAGGYEQYF
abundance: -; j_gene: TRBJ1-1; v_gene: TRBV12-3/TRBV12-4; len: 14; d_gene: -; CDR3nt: TGTGCCAGCAGATCAACAGGAATCAACACTGAAGCTTTCTTT; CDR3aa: CASRSTGINTEAFF
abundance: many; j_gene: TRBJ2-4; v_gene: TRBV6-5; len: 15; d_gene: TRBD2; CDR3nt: TGTGCCAGCAGCTTAGCGGGAGGAACCAAAAACATTCAGTACTTC; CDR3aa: CASSLAGGTKNIQYF
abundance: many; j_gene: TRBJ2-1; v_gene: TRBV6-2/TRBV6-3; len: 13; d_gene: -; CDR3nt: TGTGCCAGCAGCAGGGATTCCCACAATGAGCAGTTCTTC; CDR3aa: CASSRDSHNEQFF
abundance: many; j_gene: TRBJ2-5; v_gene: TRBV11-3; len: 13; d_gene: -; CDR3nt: TGTGCCAGCAGCTTGGGAGTACAAGAGACCCAGTACTTC; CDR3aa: CASSLGVQETQYF
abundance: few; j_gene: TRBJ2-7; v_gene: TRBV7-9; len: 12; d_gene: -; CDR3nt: TGTGCCAGCAGCTTAGCCGAGACAGCCCTATACTTC; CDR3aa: CASSLAETALYF
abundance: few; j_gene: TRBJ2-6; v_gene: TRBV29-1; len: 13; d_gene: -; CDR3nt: TGCAGCGTCGCCCCGGGAGGGGCCAACGTCCTGACTTTC; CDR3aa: CSVAPGGANVLTF
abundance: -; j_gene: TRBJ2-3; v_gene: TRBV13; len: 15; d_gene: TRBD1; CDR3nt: TGTGCCAGCAGCTCGGGACAGGGCCTCACAGATACGCGGTATTTT; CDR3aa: CASSSGQGLTDTRYF
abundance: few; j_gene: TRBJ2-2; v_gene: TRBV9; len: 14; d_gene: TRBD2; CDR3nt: TGTGCCAGCAGCGCGGGACTAGTCACCGGGGAGCTGTTTTTT; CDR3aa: CASSAGLVTGELFF
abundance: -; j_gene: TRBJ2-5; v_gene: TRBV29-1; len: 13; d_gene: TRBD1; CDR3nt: TGCAGCGTTGTGAGGGGGCCGGAAGAGACCCAGTACTTC; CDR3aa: CSVVRGPEETQYF
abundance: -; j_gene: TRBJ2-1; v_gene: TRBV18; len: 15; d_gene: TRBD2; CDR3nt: TGTGCCAGCTCACCTCCGCTAGCGGGGGACAATGAGCAGTTCTTC; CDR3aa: CASSPPLAGDNEQFF
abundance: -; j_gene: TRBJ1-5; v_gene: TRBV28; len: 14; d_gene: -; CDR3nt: TGTGCCAGCACCCTTGGGACAAGCAATCAGCCCCAGCATTTT; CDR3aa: CASTLGTSNQPQHF
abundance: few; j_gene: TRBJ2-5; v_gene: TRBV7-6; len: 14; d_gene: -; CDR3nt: TGTGCCAGCAGTGTACCGGGACCTACAGAGACCCAGTACTTC; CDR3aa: CASSVPGPTETQYF
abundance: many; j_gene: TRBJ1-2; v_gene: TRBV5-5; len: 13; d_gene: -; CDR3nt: TGTGCCAGCAGCTTTCGGTCAGGGCTTGGCTACACCTTC; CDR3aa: CASSFRSGLGYTF
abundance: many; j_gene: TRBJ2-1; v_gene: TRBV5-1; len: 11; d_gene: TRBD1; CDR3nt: TGCGCCAGCAGCGGACAGGGTGAGCAGTTCTTC; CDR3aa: CASSGQGEQFF
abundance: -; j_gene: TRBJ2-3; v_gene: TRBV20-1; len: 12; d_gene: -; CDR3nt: TGCAGTGCTAGGGCCGCTCTAGATACGCAGTATTTT; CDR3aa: CSARAALDTQYF
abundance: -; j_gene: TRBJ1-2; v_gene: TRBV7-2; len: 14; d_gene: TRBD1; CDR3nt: TGTGCCAGCAGCTTAACAGGGGCGGCCTATGGCTACACCTTC; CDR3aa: CASSLTGAAYGYTF
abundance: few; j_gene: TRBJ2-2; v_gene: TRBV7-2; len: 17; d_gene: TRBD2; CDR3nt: TGTGCCAGCGGCTTGCGACTAGCGGGAGTTCATACCGGGGAGCTGTTTTTT; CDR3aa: CASGLRLAGVHTGELFF
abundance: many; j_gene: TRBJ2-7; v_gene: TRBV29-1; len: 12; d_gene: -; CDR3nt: TGCACCGTCATGGACAGCTCCTACGAGCAGTACTTC; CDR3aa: CTVMDSSYEQYF
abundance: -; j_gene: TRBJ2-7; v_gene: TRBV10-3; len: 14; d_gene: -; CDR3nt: TGTGCCATCAGTGAGTCGGGGGAATCTAGTGAGCAGTACTTC; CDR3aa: CAISESGESSEQYF
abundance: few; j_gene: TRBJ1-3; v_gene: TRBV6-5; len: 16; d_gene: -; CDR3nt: TGTGCCAGCAGTTACGCCGGGACGGCCTCTGGAAACACCATATATTTT; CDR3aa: CASSYAGTASGNTIYF
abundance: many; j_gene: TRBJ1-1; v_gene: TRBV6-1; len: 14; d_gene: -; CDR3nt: TGTGCCAGCAGTGGGACGTTTAAGGCCGCTGAAGCTTTCTTT; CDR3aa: CASSGTFKAAEAFF
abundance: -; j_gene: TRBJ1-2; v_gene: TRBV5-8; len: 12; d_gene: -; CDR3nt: TGTGCCAGTAGCTACGGACTCTATGGCTACACCTTC; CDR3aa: CASSYGLYGYTF
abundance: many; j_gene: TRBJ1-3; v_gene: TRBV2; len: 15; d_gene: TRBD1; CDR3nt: TGTGCCAGCAGTGAAGAGGGGACAGCCGGAAACACCATATATTTT; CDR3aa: CASSEEGTAGNTIYF
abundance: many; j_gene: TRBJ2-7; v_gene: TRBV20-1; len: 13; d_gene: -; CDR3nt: TGCAGTGCTAGAGGGGGGACCACCTACGAGCAGTACTTC; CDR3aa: CSARGGTTYEQYF
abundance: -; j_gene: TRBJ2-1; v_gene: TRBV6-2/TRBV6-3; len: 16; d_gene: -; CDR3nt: TGTGCCAGCAGTTACTCACCCCTGGTACTAGGAGATGAGCAGTTCTTC; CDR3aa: CASSYSPLVLGDEQFF
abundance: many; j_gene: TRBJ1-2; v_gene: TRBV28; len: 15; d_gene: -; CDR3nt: TGTGCCAGCAGCCGCTCGATGGGGGAAGGCTATGGCTACACCTTC; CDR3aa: CASSRSMGEGYGYTF
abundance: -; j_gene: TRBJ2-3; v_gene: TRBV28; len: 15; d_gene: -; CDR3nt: TGTGCCAGCAGTTTTGCGGGGAGCTTGGGAGATACGCAGTATTTT; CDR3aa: CASSFAGSLGDTQYF
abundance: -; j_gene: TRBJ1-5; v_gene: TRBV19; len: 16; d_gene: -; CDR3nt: TGTGCCAGTAGTATTTCGACGACCTATAGCAATCAGCCCCAGCATTTT; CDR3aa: CASSISTTYSNQPQHF
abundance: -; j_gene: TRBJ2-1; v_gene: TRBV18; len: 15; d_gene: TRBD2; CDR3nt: TGTGCCAGCCCACCCCCTCCGGGGGGGATCAATGAGCAGTTCTTC; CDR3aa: CASPPPPGGINEQFF
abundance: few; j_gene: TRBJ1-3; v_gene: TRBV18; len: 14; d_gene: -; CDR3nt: TGTGCCAGCTCACGGGATCTACTGGGGAACACCATATATTTT; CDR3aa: CASSRDLLGNTIYF
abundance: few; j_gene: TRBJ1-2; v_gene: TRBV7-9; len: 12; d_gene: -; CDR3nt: TGTGCCAGCAGCTTAGGTCATGTCGGCTACACCTTC; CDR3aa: CASSLGHVGYTF
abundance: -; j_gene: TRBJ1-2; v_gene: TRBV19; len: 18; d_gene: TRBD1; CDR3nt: TGTGCCAGTAGTATCGATTCGGGACAGAATGGTGATCGGGATGGCTACACCTTC; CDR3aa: CASSIDSGQNGDRDGYTF